This T cell receptor (beta chain) is from a study of beta chain features in type 1 diabetes. The CDR3 extends over 17 amino acids. Germline V gene lookup returns CDR1 SGHTA and CDR2 FQGNSA. After removal of 5 bases from V and 5 bases from J, the junction contained 14 bases not matched to a gene. The authors reverse transcribed all of the isolated RNA, so sequencing captured expressed TCRB transcripts. Libraries were prepared by immunoSEQ multiplex PCR; TCRdb keeps only in-frame clonotypes and omits some of them. The sample lists a few hundred thousand clones; about 16% were seen once. V usage is TRBV7-2 and J usage is TRBJ1-5; 8 bases line up with TRBD1. This receptor was taken from a woman aged 18-29 years in good health. Source material: naive CD4+ T cells from blood. The CDR3 loop is CASSIPGGLGGYQPQHF. In DNA, the CDR3 is TGTGCCAGCAGCATACCAGGGGGCTTGGGGGGGTATCAGCCCCAGCATTTT.